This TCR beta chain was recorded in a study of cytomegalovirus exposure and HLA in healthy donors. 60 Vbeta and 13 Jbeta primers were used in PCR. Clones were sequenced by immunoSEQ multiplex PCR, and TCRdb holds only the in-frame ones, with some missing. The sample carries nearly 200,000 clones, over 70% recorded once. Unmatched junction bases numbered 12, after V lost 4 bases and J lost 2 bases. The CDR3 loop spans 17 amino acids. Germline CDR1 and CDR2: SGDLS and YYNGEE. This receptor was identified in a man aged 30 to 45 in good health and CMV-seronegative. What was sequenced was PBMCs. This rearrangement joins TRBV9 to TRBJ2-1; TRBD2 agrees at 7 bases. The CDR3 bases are TGTGCCAGCAGCATATCGAAGCGGGAACGACCCTACAATGAGCAGTTCTTC. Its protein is CASSISKRERPYNEQFF.